The 32 T cell receptor beta chains presented below share a single source sample, sequenced in a study of Tregs in tolerant kidney transplant recipients. Measured with immunoSEQ multiplex PCR; TCRdb has only the in-frame clones, and not every one. Its listing shows fewer than 55,000 clones. The specimen comprised CD4+ T cells from blood, sampled before the transplant. These receptors were collected from a human donor who received a combined kidney and bone marrow transplant.

As for this clone: The read ends 3 residues early relative to the CDR3; the germline J gene fills the gap. The gene calls are TRBV5-6 and TRBJ1-2; unclear D gene. The V gene's germline CDR1 is SGHDT and CDR2 YYEEEE. CDR3 size: 13 residues. The CDR3 here is CASSLAGSRGYTF. CDR3 DNA, as far as it was read: TGTGCCAGCAGCTTGGCAGGTTCACGGGGC. Full variable domain (rest looked up from reference TRBV5-6 and TRBJ1-2): DAGVTQSPTHLIKTRGQQVTLRCSPKSGHDTVSWYQQALGQGPQFIFQYYEEEERQRGNFPDRFSGHQFPNYSSELNVNALLLGDSALYLCASSLAGSRGYTFGSGTRLTVV.

With respect to this clone: Sequencing ends 3 residues short of the CDR3 end; the germline J gene provides the rest. The gene calls are TRBV7-7 and TRBJ2-1, with TRBD2 matching 8 bases. V lost 4 bases to trimming and J lost 5 bases; unmatched junction nucleotides: 7. Looked up from germline, CDR1 is SSHAT and CDR2 is FNYEAQ (reference sequence). This CDR3 is 15 amino acids long. The chain's CDR3 is CASSSGLGIHNEQFF. CDR3 DNA (partial): TGTGCCAGCAGCTCGGGACTAGGGATACACAATGAG. Drawing the rest from reference TRBV7-7 and TRBJ2-1, the complete variable domain is GAGVSQSPRYKVTKRGQDVTLRCDPISSHATLYWYQQALGQGPEFLTYFNYEAQPDKSGLPSDRFSAERPEGSISTLTIQRTEQRDSAMYRCASSSGLGIHNEQFFGPGTRLTVL.

On this clone: The read ends 3 residues shy of where the CDR3 ends; the end is completed using the germline J gene. This chain links TRBV6-2 or TRBV6-3 with TRBJ2-1, with TRBD2 as a possible D gene (6 bases). V dropped 5 bases and J dropped 2 bases, with 10 bases sitting between them. The germline V gene has CDR1 MNHEY and CDR2 SVGEGT. The CDR3 runs to 14 residues. Incomplete CDR3 DNA: TGTGCCAGCAGTCTGGAGGGCCCCTACAATGAG. It translates to CASSLEGPYNE. The entire CDR3 protein reads CASSLEGPYNEQFF.

With regard to this clone: The CDR3 end is not reached by the read, which stops 3 residues before it; the germline J gene fills it in. The chain carries TRBV7-6 and TRBJ2-5; no clear D gene. Between the trimmed V and J ends, which lost 5 bases and 3 bases, there was a span of 4 bases. This CDR3 has 11 residues. The germline gives CDR1 SGHVS, CDR2 FNYEAQ. CDR3 sequence reads: CASSPKETQYF. Partial CDR3 DNA: TGTGCCAGCAGCCCTAAAGAGACC.

Concerning this clone itself: The read gets to within 3 residues of the CDR3 end, and the germline J gene fills in the rest. The V call is TRBV6-2 or TRBV6-3, the J call TRBJ2-3; no definite D call. Germline V gene lookup returns CDR1 MNHEY and CDR2 SVGEGT. This CDR3 region has 15 residues. V was trimmed by 5 bases and J by 2 bases, leaving 14 bases between them. The CDR3 bases that were read are TGTGCCAGCAGTAATGCGGTACGACCCACAGATACG. It specifies CASSNAVRPTDT. The entire CDR3 protein is CASSNAVRPTDTQYF.

Points on this clone: The CDR3 end is not reached by the read, which stops 3 residues before it; the germline J gene fills it in. V is TRBV6-2 or TRBV6-3 and J is TRBJ1-5; perhaps TRBD1 as D (5 bases). There are 14 residues in the CDR3. Trimming shortened V by 3 bases and J by 7 bases, and 13 bases separated the two germline ends. Germline V CDR1 and CDR2: MNHEY, SVGEGT. The CDR3 bases that were read are TGTGCCAGCAGTTATGGGATCGGGGGGCAGCCC. This sequence encodes CASSYGIGGQP. The whole CDR3 region reads CASSYGIGGQPQHF.

Remarks on this clone: The read halts 3 residues ahead of the CDR3 end, with the missing end drawn from the germline J gene. The rearrangement joins TRBV7-2 to TRBJ2-5; 11 positions agree with TRBD2. The CDR3 has 18 amino acids. Trimming at V came to 0 bases and at J to 0 bases, leaving 6 bases not matched to a gene. The germline V gene has CDR1 SGHTA and CDR2 FQGNSA. CDR3 sequence: CASSLALPLAGDQETQYF. CDR3 DNA (partial): TGTGCCAGCAGCTTAGCGCTCCCACTAGCGGGAGACCAAGAGACC.

CDR3 amino acids: CAISGQNGGYGYTF. The sequenced CDR3 bases are TGTGCCATCAGTGGTCAGAATGGTGGCTATGGC. The chain links TRBV10-3 to TRBJ1-2, with unresolved D. The read comes to an end 3 residues before the CDR3 does, leaving the germline J gene to fill in the end. The CDR3 covers 14 residues. Between the trimmed V and J ends, which lost 4 bases and 4 bases, there was a span of 13 bases. The germline V gene encodes CDR1 ENHRY and CDR2 SYGVKD.

CDR3 sequence reads: CASSEGRADGYTF. CDR3 DNA (partial): TGTGCCAGCAGTGAAGGCAGGGCCGATGGC. The V call is TRBV6-1, the J call TRBJ1-2; tentatively, D is TRBD1 (5 bases). The read ends 3 residues shy of where the CDR3 ends; the end is completed using the germline J gene. Deletions cut 1 base from V and 6 bases from J, with 9 bases between. The CDR3 is 13 residues long. Per the germline V gene, CDR1 is MNHNS and CDR2 is SASEGT.

As concerns this clone: The CDR3 end falls 3 residues outside the read, so it is completed with the germline J gene. V is TRBV19 and J is TRBJ1-1, with 7 bases identical to TRBD1. Germline CDR1 and CDR2: LNHDA and SQIVND (reference sequence). The V gene end was trimmed by 7 bases and the J gene end by 1 base; junction bases not matched to a gene: 15. The CDR3 runs to 17 residues. The CDR3 sequence is CASTPTAGTAPNTEAFF. The covered CDR3 bases are TGTGCCAGTACACCTACAGCAGGGACAGCTCCGAACACTGAA.

A note on this clone: The read stops 3 residues short of the end of the CDR3; the missing end is completed from the germline J gene. The chain uses TRBV7-9 and TRBJ1-4; D call uncertain. Trimming shortened V by 7 bases and J by 7 bases, and 19 bases separated the two germline ends. From germline, CDR1 is SEHNR and CDR2 FQNEAQ (reference sequence). The CDR3 length is 15 residues. CDR3 region: CASNIEEGRSEKLFF. The sequenced part of the CDR3 DNA is TGTGCCAGCAACATAGAGGAGGGTCGTAGTGAAAAA. Looking up the rest from reference TRBV7-9 and TRBJ1-4 gives the full variable domain: DTGVSQNPRHKITKRGQNVTFRCDPISEHNRLYWYRQTLGQGPEFLTYFQNEAQLEKSRLLSDRFSAERPKGSFSTLEIQRTEQGDSAMYLCASNIEEGRSEKLFFGSGTQLSVL.

Comments on this clone: The sequenced fragment ends 3 residues before the CDR3 boundary, so the rest is inferred from the germline J gene. This chain connects TRBV7-9 to TRBJ2-1; D is possibly TRBD1 (5 bases). This CDR3 spans 12 amino acids. V lost 1 base, J lost 8 bases, and 6 bases lay in between. The germline V gene has CDR1 SEHNR and CDR2 FQNEAQ (reference sequence). This chain's CDR3 is CASSLVRDEQFF. The CDR3 bases that were read are TGTGCCAGCAGCTTAGTCAGGGATGAG.

CDR3 sequence reads: CASSRGQGLYEQYF. CDR3 bases read: TGTGCCAGTAGTCGGGGACAGGGTCTCTACGAG. V gene TRBV19 combines with J gene TRBJ2-7; 9 nucleotides line up with TRBD1. The read is 3 residues too short to cover the CDR3 end, so that end is filled in from the germline J gene. V shed 5 bases, J shed 3 bases, and the junction held 5 bases outside the gene matches. The CDR3 is made up of 14 amino acids. Per germline, CDR1 LNHDA and CDR2 SQIVND (reference sequence).

About this clone itself: The CDR3 extends 3 residues past the end of the read, so its final part is completed from the germline J gene. The rearrangement joins TRBV2 to TRBJ1-2, with 8 bases identical to TRBD1. The length of the CDR3 is 14 residues. Trimming cost V 2 bases and J 1 base; bases outside gene matches: 0. Germline V CDR1 and CDR2: SNHLY, FYNNEI. The DNA read from the CDR3 is TGTGCCAGCAGTGAAACAGGGGGTAACTATGGC. Its protein product is CASSETGGNYG. From start to end, the CDR3 is CASSETGGNYGYTF.

Regarding this clone: Read data end 3 residues before the CDR3 end; the end is taken from the germline J gene. The chain combines TRBV7-9 with TRBJ2-3; tentatively, D is TRBD2 (6 bases). The CDR3 extends over 13 amino acids. Germline V gives CDR1 SEHNR, CDR2 FQNEAQ (reference sequence). Trimming removed 2 bases from V and 4 bases from J, with 7 bases in between. CDR3 DNA, as far as it was read: TGTGCCAGCAGCTTATGGGGGGCAGATACG. This sequence encodes CASSLWGADT. The whole CDR3 is CASSLWGADTQYF.

As to this clone: The DNA ends 3 residues before the CDR3 does, and the rest of the CDR3 is filled in from the germline J gene. This chain uses TRBV2 with TRBJ2-3; 8 nucleotides agree with TRBD2. Germline loops: CDR1 SNHLY, CDR2 FYNNEI. The V segment lost 3 bases and the J segment 0 bases; nucleotides outside the gene matches: 8. The CDR3 has 17 residues. The covered CDR3 bases are TGTGCCAGCAGTGACCTTAGCGCTAGCGGGAGCACAGATACG. Encoded protein: CASSDLSASGSTDT. In full, the CDR3 reads CASSDLSASGSTDTQYF. The complete variable domain, with remaining parts taken from reference TRBV2 and TRBJ2-3, reads EPEVTQTPSHQVTQMGQEVILRCVPISNHLYFYWYRQILGQKVEFLVSFYNNEISEKSEIFDDQFSVERPDGSNFTLKIRSTKLEDSAMYFCASSDLSASGSTDTQYFGPGTRLTVL.

For this clone: The read ends 3 residues before the CDR3 terminus; that terminus is restored from the germline J gene. The chain combines TRBV11-3 with TRBJ2-2; D perhaps matches TRBD2 (6 bases). The V end lost 5 bases, the J end lost 7 bases, and 17 bases lay between the germline ends. From germline, CDR1 is SGHNT and CDR2 YENEEA. The CDR3 loop spans 15 amino acids. The CDR3 loop reads CASSARTNRGGELFF. CDR3 DNA, as far as it was read: TGTGCCAGCAGCGCCCGGACTAACCGGGGCGGGGAG.

A note on this clone: From the germline J gene comes the end of the CDR3, since the read stops 3 residues before it. The chain employs TRBV30 and TRBJ1-1; 9 bases fit TRBD1. Unmatched junction bases numbered 6, after V lost 3 bases and J lost 7 bases. Germline values: CDR1 GTSNPN, CDR2 SVGIG (reference sequence). There are 13 residues in the CDR3. CDR3 protein: CAWRGTGRGEAFF. The covered CDR3 bases are TGTGCCTGGAGGGGGACAGGGCGGGGTGAA. The full variable domain, rest sourced from reference TRBV30 and TRBJ1-1, is SQTIHQWPATLVQPVGSPLSLECTVEGTSNPNLYWYRQAAGRGLQLLFYSVGIGQISSEVPQNLSASRPQDRQFILSSKKLLLSDSGFYLCAWRGTGRGEAFFGQGTRLTVV.

Of note for this clone: The CDR3 extends 3 residues past the end of the read, so its final part is completed from the germline J gene. This chain connects TRBV19 to TRBJ1-3; D perhaps matches TRBD1 (5 bases). The germline gives CDR1 LNHDA, CDR2 SQIVND (reference sequence). V dropped 7 bases and J dropped 2 bases, with 9 bases sitting between them. The CDR3 has 13 residues. The CDR3 sequence: CASNEGTGNTIYF. The part of the CDR3 DNA that was read is TGTGCCAGTAACGAGGGGACTGGAAACACC.

Turning to this clone: The CDR3 goes on 3 residues after the read ends, and that part is filled in from the germline J gene. The rearrangement uses TRBV19 and TRBJ1-1; 9 nucleotides agree with TRBD1. The CDR3 length is 17 residues. The germline CDR1 and CDR2 sequences are LNHDA and SQIVND (reference sequence). The V segment lost 5 bases and the J segment 0 bases; nucleotides outside the gene matches: 10. CDR3 DNA (partial): TGTGCCAGTAGTCCTAGGGGGACAGGGTCCATGAACACTGAA. Translated: CASSPRGTGSMNTE. The entire CDR3 is CASSPRGTGSMNTEAFF.

Of note for this clone: Read coverage stops 3 residues before the CDR3 terminus; the germline J gene supplies the remainder. V usage is TRBV23-1 and J usage is TRBJ1-6; the D gene is possibly TRBD1 (6 bases). TRBV23-1 is an ORF; its function is uncertain. The V and J ends lost 0 bases and 4 bases respectively, with 19 bases between them. This CDR3 is built from 19 residues. CDR3 in amino acids: CASSQSCDGGARYNSPLHF. The covered CDR3 bases are TGCGCCAGCAGTCAATCCTGTGACGGGGGGGCAAGGTATAATTCACCC.

In the case of this clone: With the read ending 3 residues before the CDR3 end, the germline J gene is used to fill in that end. The rearrangement uses TRBV7-8 and TRBJ1-5; D possibly corresponds to TRBD1 (6 bases). CDR3 size: 13 residues. Germline V gene sequence: CDR1 SGHVS, CDR2 FQNEAQ. The CDR3 protein is CASSAGAGLPQHF. The covered CDR3 bases are TGTGCCAGCAGCGCAGGGGCAGGTTTACCC.

Turning to this clone: The read finishes 3 residues shy of the CDR3 end, and the germline J gene is used to complete it. The rearrangement joins TRBV7-2 to TRBJ2-2, with 8 bases that match TRBD1. This CDR3 is 13 amino acids long. V trimming: 5 bases; J trimming: 6 bases; junction bases outside the gene matches: 2. Germline lookup yields CDR1 SGHTA and CDR2 FQGNSA. CDR3 loop: CASSRTGSGELFF. The part of the CDR3 DNA that was read is TGTGCCAGCAGCCGGACAGGGTCCGGGGAG.

Worth noting for this clone: The read ends 3 residues early relative to the CDR3; the germline J gene fills the gap. V is TRBV6-2 or TRBV6-3 and J is TRBJ2-4, with 7 bases identical to TRBD2. V was pared by 5 bases and J by 5 bases, with 12 bases of the junction left unmatched. This CDR3 comprises 16 residues. The germline gives CDR1 MNHEY, CDR2 SVGEGT. The sequenced CDR3 bases are TGTGCCAGCAGTCCCAGACAGCCGGGGGGACAAAACATT. It is translated as CASSPRQPGGQNI. The whole CDR3 protein is CASSPRQPGGQNIQYF.

Details on this clone: Read sequence stops 3 residues before the CDR3 end, and the germline J gene provides the missing end. The rearrangement links TRBV20-1 to TRBJ1-1, with 7 nucleotides matching TRBD1. Germline CDR1 DFQATT, CDR2 SNEGSKA (reference sequence). With 0 bases clipped from V and 2 bases from J, the junction kept 3 bases outside the gene matches. The CDR3 sequence is 14 residues long. This chain's CDR3 is CSARDRGPNTEAFF. The sequenced CDR3 bases are TGCAGTGCTAGAGATAGGGGGCCCAACACTGAA.

Comments on this clone: The read is 3 residues too short to cover the CDR3 end, so that end is filled in from the germline J gene. The chain links TRBV19 to TRBJ2-2, with 14 bases fitting TRBD2. V shed 7 bases, J shed 3 bases, and the junction held 13 bases outside the gene matches. The CDR3 covers 19 residues. Germline assignment: CDR1 LNHDA and CDR2 SQIVND (reference sequence). CDR3 DNA (partial): TGTGCCAGTAACGAGGGGGGACTAGCGGGGGCCGGAGACACCGGGGAG. It translates to CASNEGGLAGAGDTGE. The whole CDR3 protein reads CASNEGGLAGAGDTGELFF.

A remark on this clone: Sequencing ends 3 residues short of the CDR3 end; the germline J gene provides the rest. The chain joins TRBV5-5 to TRBJ2-6, with a possible D match to TRBD1 (5 bases). V shed 7 bases and J shed 4 bases, with 12 bases lying between them. CDR1 is SGHKS, CDR2 YYEKEE, per germline (reference sequence). This CDR3 spans 14 amino acids. The CDR3 protein is CASLSRAGANVLTF. The sequenced part of the CDR3 DNA is TGTGCCAGCCTTAGCAGGGCGGGGGCCAACGTC.

As for this clone: The read falls 3 residues short of the CDR3 end, and the missing part is taken from the germline J gene. The chain employs TRBV7-2 and TRBJ2-1, with D unresolved. This CDR3 contains 14 residues. The germline V gene encodes CDR1 SGHTA and CDR2 FQGNSA. With 8 bases removed from V and 3 bases from J, the gap between germline ends came to 14 bases. The CDR3 bases that were read are TGTGCCAGCGGCCGGCTAGGTGGCTACAATGAG. It specifies CASGRLGGYNE. The entire CDR3 protein reads CASGRLGGYNEQFF. Based on the CDR3 plus reference TRBV7-2 and TRBJ2-1, the full variable domain is GAGVSQSPSNKVTEKGKDVELRCDPISGHTALYWYRQSLGQGLEFLIYFQGNSAPDKSGLPSDRFSAERTGGSVSTLTIQRTQQEDSAVYLCASGRLGGYNEQFFGPGTRLTVL.

With regard to this clone: The read ends 3 residues before the CDR3 terminus; that terminus is restored from the germline J gene. The chain joins TRBV10-2 to TRBJ2-1, with 14 bases aligning to TRBD2. The germline gives CDR1 WSHSY, CDR2 SAAADI. V shed 6 bases and J 7 bases; nucleotides not matched to a gene: 11. The length of the CDR3 is 17 residues. The sequenced CDR3 bases are TGCGCCAGCAGCCTCAGGGGGACTAGCGGGAGAAATAATGAG. This encodes CASSLRGTSGRNNE. The full CDR3 protein is CASSLRGTSGRNNEQFF.

Worth noting for this clone: The CDR3 end lies 3 residues beyond the end of the read and is filled in from the germline J gene. V usage is TRBV20-1 and J usage is TRBJ2-7, with 7 bases lining up with TRBD1. The junction had 14 bases not matched to a gene; V was cut back by 5 bases and J by 4 bases. The CDR3 is 15 residues long. The germline CDR1 and CDR2 sequences are DFQATT and SNEGSKA (reference sequence). CDR3 region: CSASGQTGRFYEQYF. The CDR3 bases that were read are TGCAGTGCTTCGGGACAGACCGGGCGTTTTTACGAG.

Points on this clone: The read stops 3 residues short of the end of the CDR3; the missing end is completed from the germline J gene. The chain carries TRBV7-9 and TRBJ1-6; weak D call: TRBD1 (5 bases). This CDR3 region has 14 residues. The V gene's germline CDR1 is SEHNR and CDR2 FQNEAQ (reference sequence). The V gene lost 7 bases and the J gene lost 7 bases, with 14 bases spanning the gap. CDR3 region: CASTYLPGNSPLHF. Incomplete CDR3 DNA: TGTGCCAGCACTTATCTCCCAGGGAATTCACCC.

A note on this clone: The sequence runs out 3 residues before the end of the CDR3; the remainder is reconstructed from the germline J gene. The chain couples TRBV30 to TRBJ1-1; tentatively, D is TRBD1 (5 bases). Germline-derived CDR1 and CDR2 are GTSNPN and SVGIG (reference sequence). V dropped 0 bases and J dropped 3 bases, with 8 bases sitting between them. CDR3 size: 13 residues. CDR3 DNA (partial): TGTGCCTGGAGTGTAGGGGTCGACACTGAA. It is translated as CAWSVGVDTE. The full CDR3 reads CAWSVGVDTEAFF.